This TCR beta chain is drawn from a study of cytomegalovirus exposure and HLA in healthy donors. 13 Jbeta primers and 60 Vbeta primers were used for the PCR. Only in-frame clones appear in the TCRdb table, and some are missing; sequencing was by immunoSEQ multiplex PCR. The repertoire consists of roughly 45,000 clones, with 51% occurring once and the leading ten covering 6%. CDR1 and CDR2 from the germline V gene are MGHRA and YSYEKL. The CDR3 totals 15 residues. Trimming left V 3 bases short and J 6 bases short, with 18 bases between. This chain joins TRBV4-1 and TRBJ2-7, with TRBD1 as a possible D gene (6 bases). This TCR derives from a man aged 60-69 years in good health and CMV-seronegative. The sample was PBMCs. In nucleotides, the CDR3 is TGCGCCAGCAGCCACAACCGGGACATCCTACCCGAGCAGTACTTC. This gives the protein CASSHNRDILPEQYF.